These 23 T cell receptor beta chains were all obtained from the same sample, sequenced in a study of human T cells and chemical hapten exposure. TCRdb called the RACE reads again in MiXCR, with one record for every CDR3 protein. This sample yields fewer than 100,000 distinct CDR3 sequences, of which approximately 10% are seen a single time; 1.5% to 2% belongs to the top ten. Indicated time point: patch test 2, 6 weeks after DPC sensitization. Noted treatment: therapeutic diphenylcyclopropenone sensitization with weekly scalp DPC. This material consisted of whole blood, taken in connection with sensitization to the hapten diphenylcyclopropenone (DPC). The receptors derive from a man aged 18 to 35 with alopecia areata. Some clones in this sample may be carry-over from other donors' samples.

A few counts support this clonotype. V gene TRBV12-3 or TRBV12-4 combines with J gene TRBJ1-3, with D perhaps TRBD1 (6 bases). Trimming removed 10 bases from V and 1 base from J, with 14 bases in between. The CDR3 spans 14 residues. CDR3 in DNA: TGTGCCACCAGAAGGGGGTCGTCTGGAAACACCATATATTTT. Translated, it gives CATRRGSSGNTIYF.

This clonotype was counted between two and nine times. The V gene is TRBV15, the J gene TRBJ1-1; weak D call: TRBD1 (6 bases). The CDR3 has 17 amino acids. V lost 1 base to trimming and J lost 2 bases, with 17 bases between them. In germline, CDR1 is LNHNV, CDR2 YYDKDF (reference sequence). The CDR3 sequence is CATSRVRPGRGNTEAFF. CDR3 DNA: TGTGCCACCAGCAGAGTACGTCCTGGCAGGGGTAACACTGAAGCTTTCTTT.

At least ten counts were recorded for this clonotype. V is TRBV2 and J is TRBJ2-7; tentative D call: TRBD2 (5 bases). Germline V lookup: CDR1 SNHLY, CDR2 FYNNEI. The CDR3 loop spans 13 amino acids. Trimming removed 11 bases at V and 5 bases at J, with 19 bases between. The CDR3 sequence is CAGRAGARNEQYF. In DNA form, the CDR3 reads TGTGCCGGCCGGGCGGGCGCGCGGAACGAGCAGTACTTC.

This clonotype was seen repeatedly, ten times or more. The gene calls are TRBV3-1 and TRBJ1-2; TRBD1 matches at 7 bases. Trimming at V came to 0 bases and at J to 4 bases, leaving 5 bases not matched to a gene. The germline gives CDR1 LGHDT, CDR2 YNNKEL (reference sequence). This CDR3 has 15 amino acids. Here the CDR3 DNA reads TGTGCCAGCAGCCAAGATATCGGGACAGCCTATGGCTACACCTTC. Its translation: CASSQDIGTAYGYTF.

This clonotype was recorded a few times. The gene calls are TRBV10-1 and TRBJ1-1; D ambiguous. V lost 5 bases and J 5 bases, leaving 12 bases between the germline ends. The CDR3 contains 13 residues. CDR1 WNHNN and CDR2 SYGVQD come from the germline V gene (reference sequence). Written as DNA, the CDR3 is TGCGCCAGCAGTCCCTCGAGCGGAACTGAAGCTTTCTTT. This encodes CASSPSSGTEAFF.

This clonotype was seen many times. The chain is built from TRBV12-3 or TRBV12-4 and TRBJ2-1, with D unclear. The CDR3 is 15 residues long. Trimming removed 1 base at V and 4 bases at J, with 11 bases between. The CDR3 loop reads CASSLDGDPYNEQFF. The CDR3 DNA sequence: TGTGCCAGCAGTTTAGACGGCGACCCGTACAATGAGCAGTTCTTC.

This chain links TRBV4-3 with TRBJ2-3; a weak D match, TRBD2 (5 bases). Germline V gives CDR1 LGHNA, CDR2 YSLEER. The germline V and J ends were trimmed by 0 bases and 0 bases, with 10 bases remaining between them. CDR3 length: 16 amino acids. For the CDR3, the DNA is TGCGCCAGCAGCCAAGATCGGGGAGAAAGCACAGATACGCAGTATTTT. Translation: CASSQDRGESTDTQYF.

This clonotype was seen more than once but under ten times. The chain couples TRBV6-1 to TRBJ2-1, with a weak D call TRBD1 (7 bases). The V and J ends lost 4 bases and 9 bases respectively, with 13 bases between them. Germline CDR1 is MNHNS and CDR2 is SASEGT. The CDR3 covers 13 residues. The CDR3 DNA is TGTGCCAGCAGTGGGACAGGACTATCTGAGCAGTTCTTC. Its protein is CASSGTGLSEQFF.

This clonotype occurred a few times. This chain links TRBV20-1 with TRBJ1-2; TRBD1 is a possible D gene (6 bases). The V gene lost 0 bases and the J gene lost 8 bases, with 10 bases spanning the gap. CDR3 size: 12 residues. Germline assignment: CDR1 DFQATT and CDR2 SNEGSKA (reference sequence). CDR3 in amino acids: CSARDQGPGYTF. Here the CDR3 DNA reads TGCAGTGCTAGAGATCAGGGGCCGGGCTACACCTTC.

This clonotype came up many times. The J gene is TRBJ2-7, the V gene TRBV3-1, with D perhaps TRBD1 (6 bases). V lost 4 bases and J 0 bases, leaving 13 bases between the germline ends. This CDR3 has 15 amino acids. CDR1 LGHDT and CDR2 YNNKEL come from the germline V gene (reference sequence). The CDR3 DNA reads as TGTGCCAGCAGCCGGGAACAGGGATCCTCCTACGAGCAGTACTTC. This codes for CASSREQGSSYEQYF.

The chain employs TRBV29-1 and TRBJ2-1, with 7 bases fitting TRBD2. Trimming removed 4 bases from V and 4 bases from J; junction bases left unmatched: 10. CDR3 length: 15 amino acids. Germline V lookup: CDR1 SQVTM, CDR2 ANQGSEA. The CDR3 reads CSVATRLAAYNEQFF. The CDR3, as DNA: TGCAGCGTTGCCACCCGACTAGCAGCGTACAATGAGCAGTTCTTC.

This clonotype came up many times. V usage is TRBV7-6 and J usage is TRBJ2-1; no definite D call. The germline V gene has CDR1 SGHVS and CDR2 FNYEAQ. V was shortened by 4 bases and J by 7 bases, with 8 bases between the two germline ends. The CDR3 has 12 amino acids. The CDR3 DNA reads as TGTGCCAGCAGCTCTACGTTGAATGAGCAGTTCTTC. It codes for CASSSTLNEQFF.

The chain employs TRBV28 and TRBJ1-1; TRBD1 matches 8 bases. Germline V gene lookup returns CDR1 MDHEN and CDR2 SYDVKM. This CDR3 has 13 amino acids. Trimming removed 6 bases from V and 2 bases from J; junction bases left unmatched: 2. CDR3 in DNA: TGTGCCAGCAGGGGACAGGTTAACACTGAAGCTTTCTTT. It is translated as CASRGQVNTEAFF.

This clonotype was counted many times. The chain joins TRBV14 to TRBJ2-6; weak D call: TRBD1 (5 bases). CDR1 is SGHDN, CDR2 FVKESK, per germline. V was clipped by 4 bases and J by 1 base, with 17 bases between them. This CDR3 comprises 18 residues. Here the CDR3 reads CASSLWAAGPSGANVLTF. In DNA form, the CDR3 reads TGTGCCAGCAGCCTATGGGCGGCAGGGCCATCTGGGGCCAACGTCCTGACTTTC.

This clonotype was seen a handful of times. The genes are TRBV11-2 and TRBJ2-7; D is possibly TRBD1 (6 bases). The V end was cut by 0 bases, the J end by 2 bases, with 8 bases between. Looked up from germline, CDR1 is SGHAT and CDR2 is FQNNGV. The CDR3 spans 14 residues. The CDR3 protein is CASSLERGTYEQYV. In DNA form, the CDR3 reads TGTGCCAGCAGCTTAGAGAGGGGGACCTACGAGCAGTACGTC.

This sequence joins TRBV19 and TRBJ2-2, with D unclear. This CDR3 contains 15 residues. Trimming cost V 3 bases and J 0 bases, with 8 bases left between them. The germline gives CDR1 LNHDA, CDR2 SQIVND (reference sequence). CDR3 coding DNA: TGTGCCAGTAGTATTGTGGGGACGAACACCGGGGAGCTGTTTTTT. Its translation: CASSIVGTNTGELFF. Full variable domain (rest looked up from reference TRBV19 and TRBJ2-2): DGGITQSPKYLFRKEGQNVTLSCEQNLNHDAMYWYRQDPGQGLRLIYYSQIVNDFQKGDIAEGYSVSREKKESFPLTVTSAQKNPTAFYLCASSIVGTNTGELFFGEGSRLTVL.

This clonotype has at least ten counts. V is TRBV28 and J is TRBJ1-2, with D maybe TRBD1 (6 bases). This CDR3 comprises 14 residues. V was pared by 6 bases and J by 8 bases, with 19 bases between. CDR1 is MDHEN and CDR2 is SYDVKM in the germline V gene. CDR3 DNA: TGTGCCAGCAGACTGGGGGGCGAGATTAGCGGCTACACCTTC. This codes for CASRLGGEISGYTF.

This clonotype was seen many times. For the CDR3, the DNA is TGCAGCGTTGACTACTACAGGGATCCCAACAATGAGCAGTTCTTC. Translation: CSVDYYRDPNNEQFF. This chain joins TRBV29-1 and TRBJ2-1, with D maybe TRBD1 (6 bases). Germline V lookup: CDR1 SQVTM, CDR2 ANQGSEA. V lost 3 bases and J 5 bases, leaving 17 bases between the germline ends. This CDR3 contains 15 residues.

This clonotype was counted a few times. The rearrangement links TRBV9 to TRBJ2-2; TRBD1 aligns across 9 bases. This CDR3 has 15 amino acids. V lost 4 bases and J lost 5; bases outside the gene matches: 6. Germline loops: CDR1 SGDLS, CDR2 YYNGEE. In nucleotides, the CDR3 is TGTGCCAGCAGCCGGGGACAGGGTTGGACCGGGGAGCTGTTTTTT. Its translation: CASSRGQGWTGELFF.

This clonotype was seen many times. This chain links TRBV19 with TRBJ2-5; D not certain. V was shortened by 2 bases and J by 0 bases, with 4 bases between the two germline ends. There are 13 residues in the CDR3. The germline CDR1 and CDR2 sequences are LNHDA and SQIVND (reference sequence). CDR3 sequence: CASSISDQETQYF. The CDR3 coding sequence is TGTGCCAGTAGTATATCGGACCAAGAGACCCAGTACTTC. Based on the CDR3 plus reference TRBV19 and TRBJ2-5, the full variable domain is DGGITQSPKYLFRKEGQNVTLSCEQNLNHDAMYWYRQDPGQGLRLIYYSQIVNDFQKGDIAEGYSVSREKKESFPLTVTSAQKNPTAFYLCASSISDQETQYFGPGTRLLVL.

This clonotype occurred a few times. The chain is built from TRBV18 and TRBJ2-2; either TRBD1 or TRBD2 may supply D (5 bases each). CDR1 is KGHSH and CDR2 is LQKENI in the germline V gene. This CDR3 region has 15 residues. V lost 5 bases and J lost 1, with 11 bases in between. CDR3 residues: CASSAGTVNTGELFF. The DNA for the CDR3 is TGTGCCAGCTCAGCTGGGACGGTGAACACCGGGGAGCTGTTTTTT.

This clonotype was counted many times. The chain has TRBV3-1 and TRBJ2-1; D may be TRBD2 (7 bases). There are 17 residues in the CDR3. Germline V gene lookup returns CDR1 LGHDT and CDR2 YNNKEL (reference sequence). V lost 4 bases and J 4 bases, leaving 20 bases between the germline ends. The CDR3 region is CASSPPRGAGEYNEQFF. The CDR3, as DNA: TGTGCCAGCAGCCCCCCCCGGGGGGCGGGGGAGTACAATGAGCAGTTCTTC.

This clonotype was observed a handful of times. The chain is built from TRBV19 and TRBJ2-3, with D perhaps being TRBD1 or TRBD2 (5 bases each). CDR3 length: 13 residues. Germline V gene data show CDR1 as LNHDA and CDR2 as SQIVND (reference sequence). V lost 3 bases, J lost 4 bases, and 8 bases lay in between. The CDR3 reads CASSIRDPDTQYF. CDR3 DNA sequence: TGTGCCAGTAGTATTCGGGACCCAGATACGCAGTATTTT.